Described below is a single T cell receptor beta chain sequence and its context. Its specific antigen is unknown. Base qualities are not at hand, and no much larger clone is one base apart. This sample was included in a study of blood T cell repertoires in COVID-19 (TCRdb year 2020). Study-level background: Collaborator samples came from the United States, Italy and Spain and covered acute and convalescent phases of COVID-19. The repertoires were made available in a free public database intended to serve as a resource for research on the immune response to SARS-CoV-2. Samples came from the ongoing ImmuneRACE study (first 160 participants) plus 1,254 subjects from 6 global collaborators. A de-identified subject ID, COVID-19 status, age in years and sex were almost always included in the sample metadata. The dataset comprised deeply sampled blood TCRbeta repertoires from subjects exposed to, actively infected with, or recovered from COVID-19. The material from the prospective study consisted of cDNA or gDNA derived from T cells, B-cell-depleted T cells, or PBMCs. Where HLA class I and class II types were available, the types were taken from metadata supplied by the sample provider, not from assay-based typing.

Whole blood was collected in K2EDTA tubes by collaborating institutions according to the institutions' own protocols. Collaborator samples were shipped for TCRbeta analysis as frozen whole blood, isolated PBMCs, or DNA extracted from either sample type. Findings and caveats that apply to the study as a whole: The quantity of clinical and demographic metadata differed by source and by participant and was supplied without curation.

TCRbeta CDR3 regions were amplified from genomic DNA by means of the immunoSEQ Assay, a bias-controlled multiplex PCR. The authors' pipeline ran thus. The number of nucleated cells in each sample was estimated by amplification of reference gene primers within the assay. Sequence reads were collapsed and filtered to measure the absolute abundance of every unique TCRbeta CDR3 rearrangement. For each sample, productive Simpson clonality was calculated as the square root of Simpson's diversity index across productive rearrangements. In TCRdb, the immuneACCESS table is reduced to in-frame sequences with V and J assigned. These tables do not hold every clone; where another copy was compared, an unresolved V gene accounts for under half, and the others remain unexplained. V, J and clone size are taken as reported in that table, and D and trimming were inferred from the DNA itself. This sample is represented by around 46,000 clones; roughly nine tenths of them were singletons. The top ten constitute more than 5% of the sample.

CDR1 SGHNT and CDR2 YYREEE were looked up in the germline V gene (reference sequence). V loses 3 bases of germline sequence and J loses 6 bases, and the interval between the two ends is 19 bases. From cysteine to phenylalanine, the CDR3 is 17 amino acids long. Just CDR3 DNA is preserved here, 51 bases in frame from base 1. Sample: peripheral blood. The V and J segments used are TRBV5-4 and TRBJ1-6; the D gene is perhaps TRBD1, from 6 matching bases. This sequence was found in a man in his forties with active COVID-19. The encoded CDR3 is CASSSTRGRGLNSPLHF. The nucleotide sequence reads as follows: TGTGCCAGCAGCTCCACTCGTGGCAGGGGCCTTAATTCACCCCTCCACTTT.